The T cell receptor (beta chain) under discussion was sequenced for a study of control samples from healthy donors and cancer patients. Here immunoSEQ multiplex PCR was the method, and the copy in TCRdb shows in-frame clones only, minus some. This table holds some 150,000 clones, about 94% found once. Germline trimming cut 6 bases from V and 1 base from J; bases unmatched to any gene: 7. The CDR3 runs 16 residues. From germline, CDR1 is SEHNR and CDR2 FQNEAQ (reference sequence). J is TRBJ1-3 and V is TRBV7-9; 9 bases line up with TRBD1. The receptor was isolated from a man aged 60-69 years with colorectal cancer. The source material was PBMCs. CDR3 in amino acids: CASRSQGASSGNTIYF. The CDR3 DNA reads as TGTGCCAGCAGGTCACAGGGGGCAAGTTCTGGAAACACCATATATTTT.